Listed below are T cell receptor beta chains from one sample, sequenced in a study of T cell repertoires in cytomegalovirus infection. From the reads, TCRdb called clonotypes with MiXCR, one entry per CDR3 protein. The table records roughly 570,000 distinct CDR3 sequences, 40% of them present only once. Their antigen targets remain unknown. This material consisted of cultured PBMCs, taken from culture after CMV antigen stimulation. The receptors stem from a human donor in good health (CMV status not recorded). Some clones in this sample may be carry-over from other donors' samples. The CDR3 runs from the conserved cysteine through the conserved F or W. The D gene is left open where the match is weak. Some rows have no size entry. The others give once, few or many, or a class for an expanded clone.

clone_size,j_call,v_call,d_call,cdr3_aa,cdr3_nt
-,TRBJ2-4,TRBV20-1,TRBD2,CSAGGPINIQYF,TGCAGTGCGGGAGGGCCTATAAACATTCAGTACTTC
-,TRBJ1-6,TRBV7-9,-,CASSRFVSSYNSPLHF,TGTGCCAGCAGCCGGTTCGTGAGCTCCTATAATTCACCCCTCCACTTT
-,TRBJ2-7,TRBV29-1,-,CSVETSYEQYF,TGCAGCGTCGAAACTAGCTACGAGCAGTACTTC
many,TRBJ1-2,TRBV7-2,TRBD1,CASSPTGNGYTF,TGTGCCAGCAGCCCGACAGGGAATGGCTACACCTTC
few,TRBJ1-5,TRBV10-3,-,CAISLVGGEQPQHF,TGTGCCATCAGTCTTGTTGGGGGCGAACAGCCCCAGCATTTT
-,TRBJ2-1,TRBV11-2,TRBD2,CASSLGPGLATYNEQFF,TGTGCCAGCAGCTTAGGACCGGGACTAGCCACCTACAATGAGCAGTTCTTC
-,TRBJ2-7,TRBV7-2,-,CASSLTPGLGEQYF,TGTGCCAGCAGCTTAACTCCAGGTCTGGGCGAGCAGTACTTC
-,TRBJ2-1,TRBV12-3/TRBV12-4,TRBD2,CASSLGFGGGAYEQFF,TGTGCCAGCAGTTTAGGCTTCGGCGGGGGGGCCTATGAGCAGTTCTTC
-,TRBJ2-3,TRBV15,-,CATSHSGEWYTDTQYF,TGTGCCACCAGTCACTCGGGGGAGTGGTACACAGATACGCAGTATTTT
few,TRBJ1-5,TRBV19,TRBD1,CASAWDRINQPQHF,TGTGCCAGCGCCTGGGACAGAATCAATCAGCCCCAGCATTTT
few,TRBJ2-7,TRBV6-1,-,CASSRDTRYEQYF,TGTGCCAGCAGCCGGGACACCAGGTACGAGCAGTACTTC
few,TRBJ2-1,TRBV7-6,-,CASPLPGDNPYNEQFF,TGTGCCAGCCCTCTCCCAGGGGACAACCCCTACAATGAGCAGTTCTTC
-,TRBJ2-3,TRBV4-3,TRBD2,CASSQNHLAGDTTQYF,TGCGCCAGCAGCCAAAACCATCTAGCGGGAGATACCACGCAGTATTTT
-,TRBJ2-7,TRBV6-2/TRBV6-3,TRBD1,CASSSLRQGNYHEQYF,TGTGCCAGCAGTTCCCTCCGACAGGGGAACTACCACGAGCAGTACTTC
few,TRBJ1-6,TRBV6-6,TRBD1,CASSRTGGNNSPLHF,TGTGCCAGCAGCAGGACAGGGGGCAATAATTCACCCCTCCACTTT
few,TRBJ1-3,TRBV20-1,-,CSARDLRRVHSGNTIYF,TGCAGTGCTAGAGATCTGCGCAGGGTTCACTCTGGAAACACCATATATTTT
-,TRBJ1-5,TRBV7-2,-,CTSSLTAAYSNQPQHF,TGTACCAGCAGCTTAACGGCAGCATATAGCAATCAGCCCCAGCATTTT
few,TRBJ2-1,TRBV6-4,-,CASSAQLSSYNEQFF,TGTGCCAGCAGTGCTCAGCTGAGCTCCTACAATGAGCAGTTCTTC
-,TRBJ2-1,TRBV18,-,CASSPPVDNEQFF,TGTGCCAGCTCACCACCGGTCGACAATGAGCAGTTCTTC
many,TRBJ2-7,TRBV7-2,-,CASSLVSGTLPNEQYF,TGTGCCAGCAGCTTAGTGAGCGGCACTCTCCCTAACGAGCAGTACTTC
few,TRBJ1-1,TRBV5-6,-,CASSWGPTEAFF,TGTGCCAGCAGCTGGGGGCCCACTGAAGCTTTCTTT